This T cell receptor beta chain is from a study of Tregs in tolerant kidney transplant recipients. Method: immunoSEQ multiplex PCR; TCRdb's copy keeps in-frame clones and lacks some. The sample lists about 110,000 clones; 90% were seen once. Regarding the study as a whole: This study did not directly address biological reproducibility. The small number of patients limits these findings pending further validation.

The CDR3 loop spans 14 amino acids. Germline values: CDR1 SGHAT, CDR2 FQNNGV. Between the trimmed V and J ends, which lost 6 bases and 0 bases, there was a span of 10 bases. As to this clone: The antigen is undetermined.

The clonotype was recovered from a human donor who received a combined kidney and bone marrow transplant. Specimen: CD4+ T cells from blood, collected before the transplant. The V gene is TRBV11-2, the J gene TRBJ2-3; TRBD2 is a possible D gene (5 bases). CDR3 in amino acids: CASRPAGSTDTQYF. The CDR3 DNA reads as TGTGCCAGCAGACCGGCGGGTAGCACAGATACGCAGTATTTT.